This TCR beta chain derives from a study of T cell responses to AZD1222 COVID-19 vaccine. As for the study in general: Whether given at about 4 or about 12 weeks, second doses were pooled.

Comments on this clone: Antigen: not known.

Study observations and caveats: Donors in the cohort were predominantly white British and more often female, and clonal diversity was possibly underestimated. When two AZD1222 doses had been given, Spike-specific TCR breadth and depth rose. CD4 TCRs associated with vaccination spanned spike, dominating at 160-218 and 743-854.

Profiled with immunoSEQ multiplex PCR; TCRdb holds only in-frame clones, not every one. The profile covers about 110,000 clones, with 87% appearing a single time and approximately 5.5% taken by the ten largest. Germline V gene lookup returns CDR1 SGHTA and CDR2 FQGNSA. The CDR3 contains 12 residues. Trimming took off 5 bases at V and 3 bases at J, with 8 bases between the two ends. The chain has TRBV7-2 and TRBJ2-7; no reliable D call. The input for sequencing was peripheral blood, taken on day 0 of AZD1222 vaccination. The source of this sequence is an adult in good health. CDR3 nucleotides: TGTGCCAGCAGCCCAGCTCTCTACGAGCAGTACTTC. This sequence encodes CASSPALYEQYF.